This T cell receptor (beta chain) comes out of a study of cytomegalovirus exposure and HLA in healthy donors. Overall study results and limits: The sole available immune exposure information was CMV serostatus. The classifier was said to identify cytomegalovirus status with high specificity and sensitivity. The CMV antigen specificity of three CMV-associated chains was confirmed through in vitro analysis. An assumption of roughly uniform sequencing depth across donors underlay the presence/absence analyses.

Both 60 Vbeta primers and 13 Jbeta primers went into the PCR. The table came from immunoSEQ multiplex PCR; TCRdb's copy has only in-frame clones and leaves some out. The profile covers roughly 170,000 clones, with 80% appearing a single time and 6% to 7.5% taken by the ten largest. For this clone: As yet, its antigen is unknown.

Germline V gene data show CDR1 as SEHNR and CDR2 as FQNEAQ (reference sequence). V was cut by 3 bases and J by 1 base, with 12 bases left in between. This CDR3 is built from 15 residues. Sequencing input: PBMCs. This TCR was recovered from a man under 40 in good health and CMV-seropositive. This sequence joins TRBV7-9 and TRBJ2-5; D might be TRBD2 (5 bases). The CDR3 bases are TGTGCCAGCAGCTTGGGAATGGGGAGCCAAGAGACCCAGTACTTC. Translated, it gives CASSLGMGSQETQYF. The full variable domain, its missing parts supplied by reference TRBV7-9 and TRBJ2-5, is DTGVSQNPRHKITKRGQNVTFRCDPISEHNRLYWYRQTLGQGPEFLTYFQNEAQLEKSRLLSDRFSAERPKGSFSTLEIQRTEQGDSAMYLCASSLGMGSQETQYFGPGTRLLVL.